These 19 T cell receptor beta chains originate from one sample sequenced in a study of cytomegalovirus exposure and HLA in healthy donors. The PCR ran on 60 Vbeta and 13 Jbeta primers. Profiled with immunoSEQ multiplex PCR; TCRdb holds only in-frame clones, not every one. The sample lists 100,000 to 150,000 clones, around 67% occurring once. Specimen: PBMCs. All receptors derive from a man in his sixties in good health and CMV-seropositive.

A few counts support this clone. The V call is TRBV10-3, the J call TRBJ1-1; possibly TRBD1 for D (5 bases). This CDR3 comprises 16 residues. Germline-derived CDR1 and CDR2 are ENHRY and SYGVKD. Deletions cut 0 bases from V and 4 bases from J, with 15 bases between. In DNA, the CDR3 is TGTGCCATCAGTGAGTCGACAGCCGCTAAGAGCACTGAAGCTTTCTTT. This translates into CAISESTAAKSTEAFF.

Only one count was recorded for this clone. CDR3 region: CASSMNPGGGYGYTF. CDR3 coding DNA: TGCGCCAGCAGTATGAACCCAGGGGGCGGCTATGGCTACACCTTC. This sequence joins TRBV5-1 and TRBJ1-2, with 8 bases aligning to TRBD1. With 5 bases clipped from V and 4 bases from J, the junction kept 10 bases outside the gene matches. The CDR3 contains 15 residues. Germline loops: CDR1 SGHRS, CDR2 YFSETQ.

V and J are TRBV6-4 and TRBJ2-7; the match to TRBD1 covers 7 bases. The germline CDR1 and CDR2 sequences are MRHNA and SNTAGT. The CDR3 has 15 amino acids. J gave up 3 bases and V 3 bases, and 8 bases lay outside the gene matches. CDR3 bases: TGTGCCAGCAGTGAAAGGACAGGCGACCTCTACGAGCAGTACTTC. Its translation: CASSERTGDLYEQYF.

The genes are TRBV4-1 and TRBJ2-3; 14 nucleotides align to TRBD2. This CDR3 is built from 19 residues. Germline CDR1 and CDR2: MGHRA and YSYEKL. V gave up 4 bases and J gave up 4 bases; unmatched junction bases: 13. This CDR3 reads CASSLTSGGAGVQADTQYF. The DNA of the CDR3 is TGCGCCAGCAGCCTGACTAGCGGGGGGGCCGGGGTCCAAGCAGATACGCAGTATTTT.

V and J are TRBV2 and TRBJ1-1, with D uncertain. The CDR3 sequence is 14 residues long. Trimming removed 5 bases from V and 4 bases from J, with 14 bases in between. Per germline, CDR1 SNHLY and CDR2 FYNNEI. The CDR3 region is CASSTLARGTEAFF. The DNA of the CDR3 is TGTGCCAGCAGTACCCTCGCCCGGGGCACTGAAGCTTTCTTT. Complete variable domain (other parts from reference TRBV2 and TRBJ1-1): EPEVTQTPSHQVTQMGQEVILRCVPISNHLYFYWYRQILGQKVEFLVSFYNNEISEKSEIFDDQFSVERPDGSNFTLKIRSTKLEDSAMYFCASSTLARGTEAFFGQGTRLTVV.

The V gene is TRBV5-1, the J gene TRBJ1-2, with D hard to call. CDR1 is SGHRS, CDR2 YFSETQ, per germline. Between the trimmed V and J ends, which lost 1 base and 8 bases, there was a span of 9 bases. The CDR3 totals 12 residues. For the CDR3, the DNA is TGCGCCAGCAGCTTGTTAATGGGCGGCTACACCTTC. This translates into CASSLLMGGYTF.

V and J are TRBV30 and TRBJ1-4; D not resolved. Per germline, CDR1 GTSNPN and CDR2 SVGIG (reference sequence). V lost 4 bases to trimming and J lost 8 bases, with 14 bases between them. This CDR3 is built from 13 residues. This CDR3 reads CAWKGGRGEKLFF. The CDR3 nucleotides are TGTGCCTGGAAGGGAGGGCGGGGAGAAAAACTGTTTTTT.

The chain is built from TRBV7-8 and TRBJ2-1, with TRBD2 matching 11 bases. The germline CDR1 and CDR2 sequences are SGHVS and FQNEAQ. The CDR3 length is 15 residues. After removal of 5 bases from V and 4 bases from J, the junction contained 4 bases not matched to a gene. CDR3 nucleotides: TGTGCCAGCAGCCGGCTAGCGGGGGGATACAATGAGCAGTTCTTC. This codes for CASSRLAGGYNEQFF.

The chain is built from TRBV9 and TRBJ2-7; D gene uncertain. This CDR3 has 15 residues. Deletions cut 4 bases from V and 0 bases from J, with 14 bases between. Germline assignment: CDR1 SGDLS and CDR2 YYNGEE. The CDR3 DNA follows: TGTGCCAGCAGCCCCACCGGGTCTCGCTCCTACGAGCAGTACTTC. Translation: CASSPTGSRSYEQYF.

In the case of this clone: Other DNA sequences in the sample encode the same CDR3. The chain recombines TRBV4-1 with TRBJ1-2; D possibly corresponds to TRBD1 (6 bases). V was trimmed by 4 bases and J by 1 base, leaving 13 bases between them. The CDR3 covers 15 residues. Germline assignment: CDR1 MGHRA and CDR2 YSYEKL. Here the CDR3 DNA reads TGCGCCAGCAGCCTAACGGGACATTTTAACTATGGCTACACCTTC. Translated: CASSLTGHFNYGYTF.

V usage is TRBV5-6 and J usage is TRBJ1-2; D unresolved. V was shortened by 5 bases and J by 3 bases, with 17 bases between the two germline ends. Germline values: CDR1 SGHDT, CDR2 YYEEEE. This CDR3 has 15 amino acids. The CDR3 here is CASSLIQRDDYGYTF. CDR3 sequence (DNA): TGTGCCAGCAGTCTGATCCAGAGGGATGACTATGGCTACACCTTC.

V is TRBV7-3 and J is TRBJ2-1; possible D gene TRBD2, 7 bases. The ends were cut back, 5 bases at V and 9 bases at J, with 14 bases in the middle. Germline CDR1 SGHTA, CDR2 FQGTGA. This CDR3 spans 13 amino acids. The DNA of the CDR3 is TGTGCCAGCAGCGCCTACAGGGAGGGTGAGCAGTTCTTC. Translation: CASSAYREGEQFF.

V is TRBV6-5 and J is TRBJ1-5; D is unclear. CDR1 is MNHEY, CDR2 SVGAGI, per germline. Trimming took 4 bases from V and 3 from J, leaving 10 bases between them. The CDR3 is 14 amino acids. The DNA for the CDR3 is TGTGCCAGCAGTTCAGAACATTTCAATCAGCCCCAGCATTTT. Translated, it gives CASSSEHFNQPQHF.

The chain carries TRBV29-1 and TRBJ2-1, with no clear D. The CDR3 is made up of 12 amino acids. Trimming removed 0 bases at V and 10 bases at J, with 10 bases between. The V gene's germline CDR1 is SQVTM and CDR2 ANQGSEA. In DNA, the CDR3 is TGCAGCGTTGAAGATCTCGGGTGGGAGCAGTTCTTC. As protein: CSVEDLGWEQFF.

This clone appeared a few times. This chain connects TRBV9 to TRBJ2-1; tentatively, D is TRBD2 (6 bases). The CDR3 is made up of 13 amino acids. Trimming removed 0 bases at V and 6 bases at J, with 7 bases between. Germline V lookup: CDR1 SGDLS, CDR2 YYNGEE. CDR3 protein: CASSVGGVNEQFF. The CDR3, as DNA: TGTGCCAGCAGCGTAGGGGGGGTCAATGAGCAGTTCTTC.

This chain joins TRBV18 and TRBJ2-3; D not certain. The V and J ends lost 1 base and 1 base respectively, with 9 bases between them. CDR3 size: 15 residues. Per germline, CDR1 KGHSH and CDR2 LQKENI. The CDR3 nucleotides read TGTGCCAGCTCACCACTCTCGGCGGGCACAGATACGCAGTATTTT. Protein product: CASSPLSAGTDTQYF. Full variable domain (rest looked up from reference TRBV18 and TRBJ2-3): NAGVMQNPRHLVRRRGQEARLRCSPMKGHSHVYWYRQLPEEGLKFMVYLQKENIIDESGMPKERFSAEFPKEGPSILRIQQVVRGDSAAYFCASSPLSAGTDTQYFGPGTRLTVL.

V gene TRBV27 combines with J gene TRBJ1-2, with D tentatively TRBD1 (5 bases). V lost 6 bases and J lost 5, with 13 bases in between. This CDR3 is built from 13 residues. Germline V CDR1 and CDR2: MNHEY, SMNVEV (reference sequence). The CDR3 region is CASSLVQGYGYTF. The CDR3 bases are TGTGCCAGCAGCTTAGTTCAGGGATATGGCTACACCTTC.

The CDR3 DNA follows: TGTGCCAGCAGCTTAAAAGGGGATCAGCCCCAGCATTTT. Translation gives CASSLKGDQPQHF. This chain connects TRBV7-3 to TRBJ1-5; tentative D call: TRBD1 (5 bases). Trimming cost V 1 base and J 5 bases, with 6 bases left between them. The CDR3 has 13 residues. Germline V gives CDR1 SGHTA, CDR2 FQGTGA.

This clone has only a few counts. The chain employs TRBV4-1 and TRBJ1-4; D ambiguous. This CDR3 comprises 12 residues. Germline V CDR1 and CDR2: MGHRA, YSYEKL. Trimming stripped 3 bases from V and 4 bases from J, with 3 bases between. The CDR3, as DNA: TGCGCCAGCAGCCACCTTAATGAAAAACTGTTTTTT. Amino acids: CASSHLNEKLFF.